This T cell receptor beta chain was identified during a study of PD-1 blockade in classical Hodgkin lymphoma. The CDR3 loop spans 14 amino acids. Germline loops: CDR1 KGHSH, CDR2 LQKENI. The trim removed 3 bases at V and 4 bases at J, leaving 5 bases unmatched. All trial patients relapsed after autologous stem cell transplantation. Data came from immunoSEQ multiplex PCR; TCRdb stores just in-frame clones and leaves some out. The data show approximately 99,000 clones, roughly 80% seen once. With regard to this clone: The antigen remains unidentified.

Whole-study findings and limits: Nivolumab initiated under 1 year post-ASCT led to patient exclusion. At baseline, newly diagnosed patients reportedly showed less TCR diversity than healthy donors. Complete responders possessed baseline diversity comparable to newly diagnosed patients. There remain no defined causes for the repertoire differences, which possibly reflect disease activity or prior therapy.

This clonotype originated in a human donor with classical Hodgkin lymphoma. The rearrangement links TRBV18 to TRBJ1-2; TRBD1 agrees at 7 bases. Material: peripheral blood mononuclear cells (PBMCs), obtained before the second cycle of nivolumab. This CDR3 is CASSPGQTLYGYTF. Here the CDR3 DNA reads TGTGCCAGCTCACCGGGACAGACCCTCTATGGCTACACCTTC.